What follows are 19 T cell receptor beta chains derived from one specimen sequenced in a study of T cell repertoires in cytomegalovirus infection. MiXCR, applied by TCRdb to the reads, yields one record per CDR3 protein. The repertoire includes about 830,000 distinct CDR3 sequences, about 31% of them detected once, and around 12% sits in the top ten. Antigens of these TCRs are unknown. Sequencing was performed on cultured CD8+ T cells from PBMCs, taken from culture after CMV antigen stimulation. The receptors here all came from a human donor in good health (CMV status not recorded). Some clones in this sample may be carry-over from other donors' samples.

This clonotype was counted between two and nine times. The chain recombines TRBV27 with TRBJ2-3, with D hard to call. Germline-derived CDR1 and CDR2 are MNHEY and SMNVEV (reference sequence). Between the trimmed V and J ends, which lost 7 bases and 1 base, there was a span of 9 bases. CDR3 length equals 13 residues. In DNA form, the CDR3 reads TGTGCCAGCACCCTCCTCGGCACAGATACGCAGTATTTT. It is translated as CASTLLGTDTQYF.

J is TRBJ1-1 and V is TRBV19, with D maybe TRBD1 (6 bases). In germline, CDR1 is LNHDA, CDR2 SQIVND (reference sequence). The length of the CDR3 is 10 residues. V lost 11 bases and J 8 bases, leaving 12 bases between the germline ends. CDR3 in DNA: TGTGCCGCCAGGGGTTCGGAAGCTTTCTTT. Translating it yields CAARGSEAFF.

The V and J genes are TRBV12-3 or TRBV12-4 and TRBJ1-6; D call uncertain. The CDR3 totals 17 residues. V was shortened by 0 bases and J by 8 bases, with 17 bases between the two germline ends. The CDR3 loop is CASSLAGRGSGDSPLHF. The CDR3 DNA reads as TGTGCCAGCAGTTTAGCTGGGAGAGGGTCCGGTGATTCACCCCTCCACTTT.

V gene TRBV15 combines with J gene TRBJ1-6; D call uncertain. Trimming stripped 6 bases from V and 10 bases from J, with 13 bases between. The CDR3 is made up of 13 amino acids. Per germline, CDR1 LNHNV and CDR2 YYDKDF (reference sequence). CDR3: CATSNSRSSPLHF. The CDR3 nucleotides read TGTGCCACCAGTAACAGCAGGAGCTCACCCCTCCACTTT.

Only a few counts were recorded for this clonotype. This rearrangement joins TRBV28 to TRBJ1-5, with 7 bases matching TRBD1. In germline, CDR1 is MDHEN, CDR2 SYDVKM. J gave up 7 bases and V 7 bases, and 10 bases lay outside the gene matches. This CDR3 region has 14 residues. CDR3 residues: CASIETGAGQPQHF. CDR3 sequence (DNA): TGTGCCAGCATCGAAACAGGGGCTGGACAGCCCCAGCATTTT.

This clonotype was detected only a few times. V is TRBV28 and J is TRBJ2-7; TRBD1 matches at 7 bases. With 4 bases clipped from V and 1 base from J, the junction kept 13 bases outside the gene matches. From germline, CDR1 is MDHEN and CDR2 SYDVKM. This CDR3 is built from 17 residues. CDR3 amino acids: CASSSLPRGPLSYEQYV. The CDR3 nucleotides are TGTGCCAGCAGTTCACTTCCGAGGGGGCCTCTATCCTACGAGCAGTACGTC.

This chain links TRBV7-9 with TRBJ2-7; D is unclear. There are 14 residues in the CDR3. Germline assignment: CDR1 SEHNR and CDR2 FQNEAQ (reference sequence). Trimming stripped 5 bases from V and 5 bases from J, with 16 bases between. In nucleotides, the CDR3 is TGTGCCAGCAGCCCCAACACGGGTCCTGACGAGCAGTACTTC. Its translation is CASSPNTGPDEQYF.

Regarding this clonotype: A much larger clone lies a single base off, so this may be a read error. The J gene is TRBJ1-6, the V gene TRBV7-6; D ambiguous. CDR1 is SGHVS, CDR2 FNYEAQ, per germline. V lost 6 bases, J lost 10 bases, and 10 bases lay in between. This CDR3 is 12 amino acids long. The CDR3 DNA reads as TGTGCCAGCAGACCCGGTGGGTCACCCCTCCACTTT. It translates to CASRPGGSPLHF. Complete variable domain (other parts from reference TRBV7-6 and TRBJ1-6): GAGVSQSPRYKVTKRGQDVALRCDPISGHVSLYWYRQALGQGPEFLTYFNYEAQQDKSGLPNDRFSAERPEGSISTLTIQRTEQRDSAMYRCASRPGGSPLHFGNGTRLTVT.

This clonotype has more than one count but fewer than ten. CDR3 DNA: TGTGCCAGCAGTTTTGGAGCGGGGGGCTCCAATCAGCCCCAGCATTTT. This encodes CASSFGAGGSNQPQHF. The chain links TRBV27 to TRBJ1-5, with D perhaps TRBD1 (6 bases). Germline V gene data show CDR1 as MNHEY and CDR2 as SMNVEV (reference sequence). The CDR3 totals 16 residues. The germline V and J ends were trimmed by 3 bases and 3 bases, with 15 bases remaining between them.

This clonotype has a count of ten or more. The rearrangement joins TRBV7-6 to TRBJ2-2; 9 nucleotides line up with TRBD1. J gave up 4 bases and V 3 bases, and 6 bases lay outside the gene matches. The CDR3 has 16 amino acids. Germline CDR1 SGHVS, CDR2 FNYEAQ. CDR3 nucleotides: TGTGCCAGCAGCTTTCGAGACAGGGGGGTCACCGGGGAGCTGTTTTTT. Its protein product is CASSFRDRGVTGELFF. The full variable domain, completed using reference TRBV7-6 and TRBJ2-2, is GAGVSQSPRYKVTKRGQDVALRCDPISGHVSLYWYRQALGQGPEFLTYFNYEAQQDKSGLPNDRFSAERPEGSISTLTIQRTEQRDSAMYRCASSFRDRGVTGELFFGEGSRLTVL.

This clonotype was observed many times. V is TRBV7-2 and J is TRBJ2-7; maybe TRBD2 (5 bases). V lost 6 bases and J lost 0, with 24 bases in between. The CDR3 spans 18 residues. Germline V CDR1 and CDR2: SGHTA, FQGNSA. This CDR3 reads CASSIGKDFAGYSYEQYF. CDR3 sequence (DNA): TGTGCCAGCAGTATCGGAAAGGACTTCGCCGGTTACTCCTACGAGCAGTACTTC.

Turning to this clonotype: One base away lies a much larger clone, so this may be a sequencing read error. The V and J genes are TRBV11-2 and TRBJ2-4; TRBD1 might be the D (6 bases). The V end was cut by 1 base, the J end by 8 bases, with 12 bases between. The CDR3 length is 14 residues. Germline lookup yields CDR1 SGHAT and CDR2 FQNNGV. CDR3 amino acids: CASSLAAGEHIQYF. As DNA, the CDR3 is TGTGCCAGCAGCTTAGCGGCAGGGGAACACATTCAGTACTTC.

In nucleotides, the CDR3 is TGTGCCAGCAGCTCGACAGAAAGCACAGATACGCAGTATTTT. As protein: CASSSTESTDTQYF. This rearrangement joins TRBV7-6 to TRBJ2-3, with D tentatively TRBD1 (5 bases). CDR3 length: 14 residues. Per the germline V gene, CDR1 is SGHVS and CDR2 is FNYEAQ. The V gene lost 4 bases and the J gene lost 0 bases, with 8 bases spanning the gap.

This clonotype has just a few counts. This rearrangement joins TRBV7-2 to TRBJ1-1, with D perhaps matching TRBD1 (6 bases). With 7 bases removed from V and 6 bases from J, the gap between germline ends came to 18 bases. This CDR3 comprises 14 residues. CDR1 is SGHTA, CDR2 FQGNSA, per germline. In DNA form, the CDR3 reads TGTGCCAGCACCATGACTGGGGGCGCAGCTGAAGCTTTCTTT. Its translation: CASTMTGGAAEAFF.

The chain carries TRBV4-1 and TRBJ2-7; TRBD1 agrees at 8 bases. CDR3 length: 13 residues. Losses at the gene ends were 2 bases for V and 7 bases for J; bases not matched to a gene: 4. Germline loops: CDR1 MGHRA, CDR2 YSYEKL. DNA for the CDR3: TGCGCCAGCAGCCAAACGACAGGGGAAGAGCAGTACGTC. The encoded protein is CASSQTTGEEQYV.

The CDR3 DNA follows: TGTGCCAGCAGCTTATTAGGGTCTGACCCCCGGAAAACAGATACGCAGTATTTT. It codes for CASSLLGSDPRKTDTQYF. The chain joins TRBV7-6 to TRBJ2-3; D not certain. Germline-derived CDR1 and CDR2 are SGHVS and FNYEAQ. This CDR3 comprises 18 residues. V lost 2 bases, J lost 3 bases, and 21 bases lay in between.

There are a few counts of this clonotype. The rearrangement joins TRBV12-5 to TRBJ2-5; D possibly corresponds to TRBD2 (5 bases). The V gene's germline CDR1 is LGHNT and CDR2 FRNRAP. The CDR3 has 14 amino acids. Between the trimmed V and J ends, which lost 6 bases and 2 bases, there was a span of 13 bases. Here the CDR3 reads CASGSGSLQETQYF. DNA of the CDR3: TGTGCTAGTGGCAGCGGCAGTTTACAAGAGACCCAGTACTTC.

This chain joins TRBV7-8 and TRBJ1-1, with D hard to call. Trimming removed 5 bases from V and 3 bases from J, with 16 bases in between. CDR1 is SGHVS, CDR2 FQNEAQ, per germline. This CDR3 is 15 amino acids long. The CDR3 coding sequence is TGTGCCAGCAGCGACTATGGGGTTCCGGACACTGAAGCTTTCTTT. Translation gives CASSDYGVPDTEAFF.

The chain couples TRBV6-1 to TRBJ2-1; 8 bases align to TRBD2. V was pared by 2 bases and J by 3 bases, with 6 bases of the junction left unmatched. Looked up from germline, CDR1 is MNHNS and CDR2 is SASEGT. The length of the CDR3 is 16 residues. The CDR3 protein is CASSEPGGPDYNEQFF. The CDR3 region has the DNA TGTGCCAGCAGTGAACCGGGGGGGCCGGACTACAATGAGCAGTTCTTC.